Below are 25 T cell receptor beta chains sequenced from a single sample in a study of cytomegalovirus exposure and HLA in healthy donors. Researchers ran the PCR with 60 Vbeta and 13 Jbeta primers. Here immunoSEQ multiplex PCR was the method, and the copy in TCRdb shows in-frame clones only, minus some. Altogether some 120,000 clones are present, approximately 80% being singletons, with the ten largest covering about 2%. Sequenced sample: PBMCs. All receptors derive from a man aged 18 to 29 in good health and CMV-seronegative.

This chain uses TRBV6-5 with TRBJ2-5; TRBD2 matches 7 bases. V shed 2 bases and J 3 bases; nucleotides not matched to a gene: 9. Germline CDR1 and CDR2: MNHEY and SVGAGI. CDR3 length: 16 residues. CDR3 DNA: TGTGCCAGCAGTTACGCCGTTCTAAGCGGGAAAGAGACCCAGTACTTC. Translation gives CASSYAVLSGKETQYF.

The chain has TRBV6-5 and TRBJ1-6; perhaps TRBD1 as D (6 bases). This CDR3 has 15 residues. Trimming took 9 bases from V and 8 from J, leaving 20 bases between them. The germline gives CDR1 MNHEY, CDR2 SVGAGI. CDR3 loop: CASNMQQGADSPLHF. The CDR3 bases are TGTGCCAGTAATATGCAACAGGGCGCGGATTCACCCCTCCACTTT.

This chain connects TRBV7-9 to TRBJ2-1; TRBD2 matches at 7 bases. Germline V gene lookup returns CDR1 SEHNR and CDR2 FQNEAQ (reference sequence). V was pared by 5 bases and J by 9 bases, with 10 bases of the junction left unmatched. The CDR3 has 14 amino acids. DNA for the CDR3: TGTGCCAGCAGCCGCGGGAGTGGGGAATCTGAGCAGTTCTTC. Amino acids: CASSRGSGESEQFF.

The rearrangement joins TRBV19 to TRBJ2-3, with a weak D call TRBD2 (6 bases). In germline, CDR1 is LNHDA, CDR2 SQIVND (reference sequence). This CDR3 comprises 14 residues. V lost 6 bases, J lost 1 base, and 11 bases lay in between. The CDR3 here is CASRLGGGTDTQYF. CDR3 sequence (DNA): TGTGCCAGTAGGTTGGGAGGAGGCACAGATACGCAGTATTTT.

This clone has just a few counts. The J gene is TRBJ2-7, the V gene TRBV5-4; D is unclear. V lost 0 bases to trimming and J lost 5 bases, with 12 bases between them. Germline V CDR1 and CDR2: SGHNT, YYREEE (reference sequence). The CDR3 is 14 residues long. CDR3 sequence: CASSLELSRDEQYF. The CDR3 DNA is TGTGCCAGCAGCTTGGAACTCTCTCGGGACGAGCAGTACTTC.

The V call is TRBV29-1, the J call TRBJ2-1; 9 nucleotides line up with TRBD2. Germline CDR1 reads SQVTM; CDR2 reads ANQGSEA. V shed 7 bases, J shed 3 bases, and the junction held 13 bases outside the gene matches. The CDR3 has 16 amino acids. The CDR3: CSESSLTSGFYNEQFF. CDR3 DNA sequence: TGCAGCGAAAGTTCTCTCACTAGCGGGTTCTACAATGAGCAGTTCTTC.

This clone was counted between two and nine times. J is TRBJ2-7 and V is TRBV23-1, with 7 bases fitting TRBD1. TRBV23-1 is an ORF for which the function is uncertain. The CDR3 totals 14 residues. V shed 6 bases, J shed 2 bases, and the junction held 7 bases outside the gene matches. CDR3 DNA: TGCGCCAGCAGACAGGACAGGATAACCTACGAGCAGTACTTC. Encoded protein: CASRQDRITYEQYF.

In this sample, this clone turned up a few times. V is TRBV9 and J is TRBJ1-1, with D unclear. This CDR3 contains 12 residues. Germline V gene data show CDR1 as SGDLS and CDR2 as YYNGEE. Trimming took off 5 bases at V and 1 base at J, with 6 bases between the two ends. This CDR3 is CASSGKNTEAFF. CDR3 nucleotide sequence: TGTGCCAGCAGTGGCAAGAACACTGAAGCTTTCTTT.

The chain couples TRBV7-2 to TRBJ2-2, with D unresolved. In germline, CDR1 is SGHTA, CDR2 FQGNSA. Between the trimmed V and J ends, which lost 1 base and 7 bases, there was a span of 4 bases. CDR3 length: 12 residues. The CDR3 region has the DNA TGTGCCAGCAGCTTAGGTCTCGGGGAGCTGTTTTTT. Translated, it gives CASSLGLGELFF.

As DNA, the CDR3 is TGCGCCAGCATTCCCACTGGGCCCCTCCTTTTGAACACTGAAGCTTTCTTT. Amino acids: CASIPTGPLLLNTEAFF. The chain carries TRBV23-1 and TRBJ1-1, with no clear D. TRBV23-1 is recorded as an ORF, its role being uncertain. The CDR3 is 17 amino acids. V shed 7 bases and J shed 0 bases, with 21 bases lying between them.

This clone has more than one count but fewer than ten. The chain employs TRBV30 and TRBJ2-1; 11 bases fit TRBD2. Germline values: CDR1 GTSNPN, CDR2 SVGIG (reference sequence). The ends lost 3 bases at V and 9 bases at J; junction bases unmatched: 4. The CDR3 length is 13 residues. The CDR3 is CAWRLAGVGEQFF. DNA for the CDR3: TGTGCCTGGAGACTAGCGGGAGTTGGTGAGCAGTTCTTC.

This chain links TRBV5-6 with TRBJ2-2, with 10 bases fitting TRBD1. The J segment lost 1 base and the V segment lost 6 bases, leaving 6 bases of the junction unmatched. Germline V lookup: CDR1 SGHDT, CDR2 YYEEEE. The CDR3 is made up of 16 amino acids. The CDR3 DNA is TGTGCCAGCATCTGGGGGACAGGGGTGAACACCGGGGAGCTGTTTTTT. Its protein is CASIWGTGVNTGELFF.

This clone was counted between two and nine times. Other DNA sequences in the same sample also yield this CDR3. The chain employs TRBV2 and TRBJ1-1; 7 bases align to TRBD1. The CDR3 length is 13 residues. The germline CDR1 and CDR2 sequences are SNHLY and FYNNEI. V trimming: 4 bases; J trimming: 1 base; junction bases outside the gene matches: 0. The CDR3 reads CASSGQGNTEAFF. The DNA for the CDR3 is TGTGCCAGCAGTGGACAGGGGAACACTGAAGCTTTCTTT.

This clone was seen a few times. The V gene is TRBV6-5, the J gene TRBJ2-5; 12 positions match TRBD2. V trimming: 2 bases; J trimming: 5 bases; junction bases outside the gene matches: 6. CDR3 length equals 16 residues. From germline, CDR1 is MNHEY and CDR2 SVGAGI. CDR3 in DNA: TGTGCCAGCAGTTACCAACCTAGCGGGAGGGTGGAGACCCAGTACTTC. Its translation: CASSYQPSGRVETQYF.

The chain is built from TRBV19 and TRBJ1-1, with D perhaps TRBD1 (5 bases). With 4 bases removed from V and 8 bases from J, the gap between germline ends came to 17 bases. The CDR3 sequence is 14 residues long. Germline CDR1 is LNHDA and CDR2 is SQIVND (reference sequence). CDR3 in DNA: TGTGCCAGTAGTACCCGTGGGGGGGTTCCCGAAGCTTTCTTT. Encoded protein: CASSTRGGVPEAFF.

The rearrangement joins TRBV4-1 to TRBJ2-1; 13 positions agree with TRBD2. After removal of 4 bases from V and 3 bases from J, the junction contained 6 bases not matched to a gene. Germline V gives CDR1 MGHRA, CDR2 YSYEKL. The CDR3 loop spans 17 amino acids. The CDR3 here is CASSRPGLAGNYNEQFF. DNA for the CDR3: TGCGCCAGCAGCCGCCCGGGACTAGCGGGGAACTACAATGAGCAGTTCTTC.

The chain has TRBV2 and TRBJ2-3; D uncertain. The CDR3 extends over 13 amino acids. Trimming removed 1 base from V and 1 base from J, with 3 bases in between. CDR1 SNHLY and CDR2 FYNNEI come from the germline V gene. CDR3 amino acids: CASSEGGTDTQYF. In DNA, the CDR3 is TGTGCCAGCAGTGAAGGCGGCACAGATACGCAGTATTTT.

The CDR3 DNA reads as TGTGCCTGGAGTGAGGGCGGGGCGAGCACAGATACGCAGTATTTT. Its protein product is CAWSEGGASTDTQYF. This chain uses TRBV30 with TRBJ2-3, with D perhaps matching TRBD2 (6 bases). This CDR3 is 15 amino acids long. Trimming cost V 1 base and J 0 bases, with 11 bases left between them. Germline CDR1 reads GTSNPN; CDR2 reads SVGIG (reference sequence).

This rearrangement joins TRBV4-3 to TRBJ1-5; D uncertain. Germline V gene lookup returns CDR1 LGHNA and CDR2 YSLEER. Deletions cut 0 bases from V and 3 bases from J, with 9 bases between. The CDR3 loop spans 15 amino acids. This CDR3 reads CASSQDSGVNQPQHF. The DNA of the CDR3 is TGCGCCAGCAGCCAAGATAGCGGGGTCAATCAGCCCCAGCATTTT.

The V and J genes are TRBV5-4 and TRBJ2-5; TRBD1 aligns across 9 bases. The CDR3 has 15 amino acids. Trimming removed 3 bases from V and 2 bases from J; junction bases left unmatched: 5. CDR1 is SGHNT, CDR2 YYREEE, per germline (reference sequence). CDR3 residues: CASSSKDRGQETQYF. CDR3 sequence (DNA): TGTGCCAGCAGCTCCAAGGACAGGGGACAAGAGACCCAGTACTTC.

This clone was seen a handful of times. This chain links TRBV4-3 with TRBJ1-2; D remains unclear. The germline V gene has CDR1 LGHNA and CDR2 YSLEER. Trimming took 0 bases from V and 0 from J, leaving 5 bases between them. CDR3 size: 14 residues. CDR3 residues: CASSQDPANYGYTF. The CDR3 DNA reads as TGCGCCAGCAGCCAAGATCCGGCTAACTATGGCTACACCTTC.

This clone was seen a single time. The chain joins TRBV29-1 to TRBJ1-1, with 8 bases that match TRBD1. The V segment lost 1 base and the J segment 7 bases; nucleotides outside the gene matches: 8. Per germline, CDR1 SQVTM and CDR2 ANQGSEA. This CDR3 has 14 amino acids. The CDR3 loop reads CSVEAQGAYFEAFF. CDR3 in DNA: TGCAGCGTTGAAGCCCAGGGGGCTTACTTTGAAGCTTTCTTT.

The chain uses TRBV9 and TRBJ2-6; 11 nucleotides match TRBD2. The CDR3 has 19 residues. From germline, CDR1 is SGDLS and CDR2 YYNGEE. V was clipped by 4 bases and J by 4 bases; unmatched bases: 13. CDR3: CASSPRTSGRRGGANVLTF. As DNA, the CDR3 is TGTGCCAGCAGCCCTCGGACTAGCGGGCGCCGTGGGGGGGCCAACGTCCTGACTTTC.

This chain connects TRBV10-3 to TRBJ1-2; 7 nucleotides align to TRBD1. The CDR3 is 13 residues long. J was trimmed by 4 bases and V by 4 bases; bases with no gene match: 3. Germline loops: CDR1 ENHRY, CDR2 SYGVKD. Written as DNA, the CDR3 is TGTGCCATCAGTGGGGGACAGAGCTATGGCTACACCTTC. The encoded protein is CAISGGQSYGYTF.

The V and J genes are TRBV11-2 and TRBJ1-1; 9 positions match TRBD1. V dropped 1 base and J dropped 4; count of bases not matched to a gene: 10. Germline V gene lookup returns CDR1 SGHAT and CDR2 FQNNGV. The CDR3 consists of 17 residues. CDR3 region: CASSLGATTGGGTEAFF. The CDR3 bases are TGTGCCAGCAGCTTAGGGGCCACCACAGGGGGCGGCACTGAAGCTTTCTTT.